This T cell receptor (beta chain) emerged from a study of cytomegalovirus exposure and HLA in healthy donors. The repertoire was sequenced with immunoSEQ multiplex PCR; TCRdb's copy has only in-frame clones and lacks some. The repertoire has more than 100,000 clones, more than 70% of them found once; the top ten carry approximately 1.5%. The donors were in the approximately 110-subject validation cohort; that cohort was separate from the roughly 730-subject first cohort. This TCR was sampled from a man between 25 and 39 years old in good health and CMV-seronegative. The sequencing input was PBMCs.

DNA for the CDR3: TGTGCCAGCAGTTACTCCACAGGGCTCGGCTACACCTTC. Amino acids: CASSYSTGLGYTF. The chain recombines TRBV6-6 with TRBJ1-2; D is possibly TRBD1 (6 bases). This CDR3 has 13 residues. Per the germline V gene, CDR1 is MNHNY and CDR2 is SVGAGI (reference sequence). V was trimmed by 0 bases and J by 8 bases, leaving 10 bases between them.